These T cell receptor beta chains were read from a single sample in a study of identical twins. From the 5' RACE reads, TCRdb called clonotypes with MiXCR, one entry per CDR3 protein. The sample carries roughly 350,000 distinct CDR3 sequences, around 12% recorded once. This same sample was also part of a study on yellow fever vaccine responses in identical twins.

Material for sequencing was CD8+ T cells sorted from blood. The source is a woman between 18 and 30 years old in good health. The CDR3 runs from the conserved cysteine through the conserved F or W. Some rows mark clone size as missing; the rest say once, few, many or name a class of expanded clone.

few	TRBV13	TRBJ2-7	CASSPEGQGSYEQYF
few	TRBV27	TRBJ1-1	CASYRPGTEAFF
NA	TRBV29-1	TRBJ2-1	CSGGQFGADNEQFF
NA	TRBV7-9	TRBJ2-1	CASSIDGSSYNEQFF
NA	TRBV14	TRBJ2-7	CASSQFTGLGPYEQYF
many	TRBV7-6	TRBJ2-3	CASSLYEDRGLLQYF
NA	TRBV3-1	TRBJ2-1	CASSSSFYDRGRYNEQFF
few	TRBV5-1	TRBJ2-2	CASSLMGLRELFF
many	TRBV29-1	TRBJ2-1	CSVEPLTSDEQFF
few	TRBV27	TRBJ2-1	CASSPQTGTHYNEQFF
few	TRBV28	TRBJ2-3	CASSFFASPSTDTQYF
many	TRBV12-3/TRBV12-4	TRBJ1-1	CASSFPTNTEAFF
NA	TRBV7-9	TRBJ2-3	CASSQWGLPTDTQYF
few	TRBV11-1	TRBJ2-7	CASSLGGPDSSYEQYF
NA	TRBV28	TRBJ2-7	CASSLSLDGYGDEQYF
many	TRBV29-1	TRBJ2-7	CSVGGTTNYEQYF
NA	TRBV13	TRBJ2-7	CASSFSGGDAYEQYF
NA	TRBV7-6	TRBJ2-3	CASSSPSGETDTQYF
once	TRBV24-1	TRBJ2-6	CATKSRTGGKPGANVLTF
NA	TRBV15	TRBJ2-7	CATSRTSGSYEQYF
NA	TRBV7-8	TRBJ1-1	CASSETGEYTEAFF
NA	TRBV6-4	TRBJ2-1	CASRTLGLAGDSSYNEQFF
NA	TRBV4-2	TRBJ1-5	CASSQPGPHQPQHF
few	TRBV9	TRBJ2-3	CASSADGDTQYF
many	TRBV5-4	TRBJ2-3	CASSWGTTDTQYF
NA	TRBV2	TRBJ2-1	CASSDPYDSPYNEQFF
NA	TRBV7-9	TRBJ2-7	CASTSPEAAYEQYF
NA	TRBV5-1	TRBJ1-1	CASSSLTGLNTEAFF
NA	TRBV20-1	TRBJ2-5	CSARDVTGARVETQYF
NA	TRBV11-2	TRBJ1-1	CASSLGEAGNTEAFF
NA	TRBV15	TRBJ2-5	CATSATEGLRETQYF
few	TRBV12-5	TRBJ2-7	CASGSGGYEQYF
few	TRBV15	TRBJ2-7	CATSRDPGLPYEQYF
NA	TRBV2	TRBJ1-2	CAIRRGSAPGYGYTF
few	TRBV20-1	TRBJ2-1	CSAVSGTNNEQFF
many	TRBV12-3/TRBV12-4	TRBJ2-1	CASSFGAGQEQFF
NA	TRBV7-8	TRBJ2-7	CASSFEGASSYEQYF
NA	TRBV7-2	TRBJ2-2	CASSLEASRFTGELFF
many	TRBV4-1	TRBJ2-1	CASSQGAGDNEQFF
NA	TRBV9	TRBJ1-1	CASSTQGNTEAFF
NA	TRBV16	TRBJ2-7	CASSLAQHYSYEQYF
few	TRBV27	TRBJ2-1	CASSKAGGGYNEQFF
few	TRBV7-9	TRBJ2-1	CASSPLGHRSSYNEQFF
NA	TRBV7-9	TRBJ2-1	CASSWDTFEHNEQFF
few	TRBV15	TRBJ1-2	CATTLDRDYGYTF